The sequence of this TCR beta chain was determined in a study of shared clonotypes between healthy human individuals. CD45RO-negative CD8 cells positively selected for CCR7 made up the naive population, which excluded terminally differentiated effector memory CD45RA+ cells. TCRdb's copy holds only in-frame clones and misses some; the assay was immunoSEQ multiplex PCR. The data show under 2,000,000 clones, about 94% seen once. The CDR3 contains 13 residues. Germline V gene data show CDR1 as SGDLS and CDR2 as YYNGEE. Trimming removed 4 bases at V and 0 bases at J, with 6 bases between. Sequenced material: naive CD8+ T cells sorted from blood. The sequence derives from a man between 18 and 35 years old in good health. The V gene is TRBV9, the J gene TRBJ2-3; D unresolved. CDR3 amino acids: CASSKLSTDTQYF. The CDR3 DNA reads as TGTGCCAGCAGCAAACTAAGCACAGATACGCAGTATTTT. The entire variable domain, with the rest obtained from reference TRBV9 and TRBJ2-3, is as follows: DSGVTQTPKHLITATGQRVTLRCSPRSGDLSVYWYQQSLDQGLQFLIQYYNGEERAKGNILERFSAQQFPDLHSELNLSSLELGDSALYFCASSKLSTDTQYFGPGTRLTVL.